Listed here are 13 T cell receptor beta chains from one sample, sequenced in a study of control samples from healthy donors and cancer patients. Method: immunoSEQ multiplex PCR; TCRdb's copy keeps in-frame clones and lacks some. This repertoire shows 110,000 or so clones, just over 90% found once; its top ten account for 4.4%. Sequenced input: blood. The receptors here all came from a human donor in good health. The donor label of this sample is uncertain.

The chain employs TRBV18 and TRBJ2-5; maybe TRBD1 (6 bases). The V and J ends lost 3 bases and 3 bases respectively, with 14 bases between them. The CDR3 has 15 amino acids. Germline V CDR1 and CDR2: KGHSH, LQKENI. The CDR3 sequence: CASSPLTGLEETQYF. The CDR3 region has the DNA TGTGCCAGCTCACCCCTTACAGGGTTAGAAGAGACCCAGTACTTC. Full variable domain (remainder filled in from reference TRBV18 and TRBJ2-5): NAGVMQNPRHLVRRRGQEARLRCSPMKGHSHVYWYRQLPEEGLKFMVYLQKENIIDESGMPKERFSAEFPKEGPSILRIQQVVRGDSAAYFCASSPLTGLEETQYFGPGTRLLVL.

The chain uses TRBV28 and TRBJ1-6; D call uncertain. Trimming stripped 0 bases from V and 8 bases from J, with 17 bases between. CDR1 and CDR2 (germline): MDHEN, SYDVKM. The CDR3 covers 17 residues. CDR3 nucleotide sequence: TGTGCCAGCAGTTTATGGGACGGGTTATCTGGACATTCACCCCTCCACTTT. Encoded protein: CASSLWDGLSGHSPLHF.

The chain combines TRBV5-1 with TRBJ1-3, with 9 nucleotides matching TRBD1. The germline CDR1 and CDR2 sequences are SGHRS and YFSETQ. CDR3 length: 16 residues. With V trimmed by 2 bases and J by 1 base, 4 bases remained unmatched. The CDR3 sequence: CASSLQGAFSGNTIYF. The CDR3 bases are TGCGCCAGCAGCTTACAGGGGGCGTTTTCTGGAAACACCATATATTTT.

The chain has TRBV3-1 (or the pseudogene TRBV3-2) and TRBJ2-3; no clear D. The V end was cut by 2 bases, the J end by 2 bases, with 11 bases between. This CDR3 is built from 15 residues. CDR1 is LGHDT and CDR2 is YNNKEL in the germline V gene (reference sequence). CDR3 nucleotides: TGTGCCAGCAGCCAAATGAACCAGATCACAGATACGCAGTATTTT. Translating gives CASSQMNQITDTQYF.

The genes are TRBV6-5 and TRBJ1-2; D is unresolved. The germline CDR1 and CDR2 sequences are MNHEY and SVGAGI. V was pared by 7 bases and J by 4 bases, with 10 bases between. CDR3 size: 12 residues. The CDR3 protein is CASKITGYGYTF. The CDR3 DNA reads TGTGCCAGCAAAATTACGGGCTATGGCTACACCTTC.

The rearrangement links TRBV6-5 to TRBJ2-5; TRBD2 might be the D (6 bases). In germline, CDR1 is MNHEY, CDR2 SVGAGI. The CDR3 length is 14 residues. Trimming cost V 6 bases and J 5 bases, with 16 bases left between them. The CDR3, as DNA: TGTGCCAGCAGCCCGGGACCCCGGGGGGAGACCCAGTACTTC. Its protein product is CASSPGPRGETQYF.

The V call is TRBV5-3, the J call TRBJ1-5; D is undetermined. TRBV5-3 qualifies as an ORF whose function is uncertain. V was shortened by 0 bases and J by 4 bases, with 11 bases between the two germline ends. The CDR3 has 15 amino acids. The CDR3 sequence: CARSLVVGFNQPQHF. The CDR3 bases are TGTGCCAGAAGCTTGGTAGTGGGCTTTAATCAGCCCCAGCATTTT.

The rearrangement uses TRBV5-1 and TRBJ1-3; tentative D call: TRBD1 (6 bases). Trimming stripped 4 bases from V and 0 bases from J, with 14 bases between. Germline loops: CDR1 SGHRS, CDR2 YFSETQ. The CDR3 runs to 16 residues. CDR3 loop: CASSRQAAVSGNTIYF. The CDR3, as DNA: TGCGCCAGCAGCCGACAGGCCGCGGTCTCTGGAAACACCATATATTTT.

V and J are TRBV6-2 or TRBV6-3 and TRBJ1-5; 8 nucleotides align to TRBD1. V shed 6 bases, J shed 7 bases, and the junction held 5 bases outside the gene matches. Germline CDR1 MNHEY, CDR2 SVGEGT. The CDR3 covers 13 residues. In DNA form, the CDR3 reads TGTGCCAGCAGCACGACAGGGGAGCAGCCCCAGCATTTT. This gives the protein CASSTTGEQPQHF.

This clone was detected only once. V is TRBV5-1 and J is TRBJ2-3, with D possibly TRBD1 on 7 matching bases. The CDR3 totals 14 residues. Trimming removed 4 bases at V and 2 bases at J, with 11 bases between. Germline values: CDR1 SGHRS, CDR2 YFSETQ. In DNA form, the CDR3 reads TGCGCCAGCAGCGCGGGGACAGTCACAGATACGCAGTATTTT. Translating it yields CASSAGTVTDTQYF.

V is TRBV11-2 and J is TRBJ2-7; perhaps D is TRBD1 or TRBD2 (5 bases each). The CDR3 consists of 12 residues. V lost 8 bases to trimming and J lost 3 bases, with 11 bases between them. Germline CDR1 reads SGHAT; CDR2 reads FQNNGV. The CDR3 loop reads CASEGQHYEQYF. DNA of the CDR3: TGTGCCAGCGAGGGGCAGCACTACGAGCAGTACTTC.

The genes are TRBV12-3 or TRBV12-4 and TRBJ1-2, with D unresolved. CDR3 length: 13 amino acids. V was shortened by 1 base and J by 8 bases, with 11 bases between the two germline ends. The CDR3 sequence: CASSLVSEAGYTF. CDR3 nucleotide sequence: TGTGCCAGCAGTTTAGTTTCGGAGGCCGGCTACACCTTC.

This chain joins TRBV24-1 and TRBJ1-5; 11 bases map to TRBD1. Trimming took 5 bases from V and 5 from J; bases not matched to a gene: 1. From germline, CDR1 is KGHDR and CDR2 SFDVKD. There are 14 residues in the CDR3. CDR3 sequence: CATSGTGGHQPQHF. CDR3 nucleotide sequence: TGTGCCACCAGTGGGACAGGGGGCCATCAGCCCCAGCATTTT.